This T cell receptor (beta chain) stems from a study of blood T cell repertoires in COVID-19. Across the study: Italy, Spain and the United States were the sources of the convalescent and acute COVID-19 samples. PBMCs, B-cell-depleted T cells, or T cells provided the cDNA or gDNA that made up the material.

Which cohort a participant joined came from the clinical history participants gave. The CDR3 contains 13 residues. Germline values: CDR1 LGHDT, CDR2 YNNKEL (reference sequence). V shed 5 bases, J shed 6 bases, and the junction held 4 bases outside the gene matches. This table comes from immunoSEQ multiplex PCR, and its TCRdb copy is limited to in-frame clones, with some not included. The sample lists about 200,000 clones; 80% to 85% were seen once. This clone showed up just once. The V and J genes are TRBV3-1 (or the pseudogene TRBV3-2) and TRBJ2-1; 7 bases agree with TRBD2. The TCR sequence derives from a man aged 35 to 55 who had recovered from COVID-19. Source material: PBMCs or T cells enriched from blood (not recorded which). CDR3 in amino acids: CASSFGRSNEQFF. The CDR3, as DNA: TGTGCCAGCAGCTTCGGGAGGTCCAATGAGCAGTTCTTC.